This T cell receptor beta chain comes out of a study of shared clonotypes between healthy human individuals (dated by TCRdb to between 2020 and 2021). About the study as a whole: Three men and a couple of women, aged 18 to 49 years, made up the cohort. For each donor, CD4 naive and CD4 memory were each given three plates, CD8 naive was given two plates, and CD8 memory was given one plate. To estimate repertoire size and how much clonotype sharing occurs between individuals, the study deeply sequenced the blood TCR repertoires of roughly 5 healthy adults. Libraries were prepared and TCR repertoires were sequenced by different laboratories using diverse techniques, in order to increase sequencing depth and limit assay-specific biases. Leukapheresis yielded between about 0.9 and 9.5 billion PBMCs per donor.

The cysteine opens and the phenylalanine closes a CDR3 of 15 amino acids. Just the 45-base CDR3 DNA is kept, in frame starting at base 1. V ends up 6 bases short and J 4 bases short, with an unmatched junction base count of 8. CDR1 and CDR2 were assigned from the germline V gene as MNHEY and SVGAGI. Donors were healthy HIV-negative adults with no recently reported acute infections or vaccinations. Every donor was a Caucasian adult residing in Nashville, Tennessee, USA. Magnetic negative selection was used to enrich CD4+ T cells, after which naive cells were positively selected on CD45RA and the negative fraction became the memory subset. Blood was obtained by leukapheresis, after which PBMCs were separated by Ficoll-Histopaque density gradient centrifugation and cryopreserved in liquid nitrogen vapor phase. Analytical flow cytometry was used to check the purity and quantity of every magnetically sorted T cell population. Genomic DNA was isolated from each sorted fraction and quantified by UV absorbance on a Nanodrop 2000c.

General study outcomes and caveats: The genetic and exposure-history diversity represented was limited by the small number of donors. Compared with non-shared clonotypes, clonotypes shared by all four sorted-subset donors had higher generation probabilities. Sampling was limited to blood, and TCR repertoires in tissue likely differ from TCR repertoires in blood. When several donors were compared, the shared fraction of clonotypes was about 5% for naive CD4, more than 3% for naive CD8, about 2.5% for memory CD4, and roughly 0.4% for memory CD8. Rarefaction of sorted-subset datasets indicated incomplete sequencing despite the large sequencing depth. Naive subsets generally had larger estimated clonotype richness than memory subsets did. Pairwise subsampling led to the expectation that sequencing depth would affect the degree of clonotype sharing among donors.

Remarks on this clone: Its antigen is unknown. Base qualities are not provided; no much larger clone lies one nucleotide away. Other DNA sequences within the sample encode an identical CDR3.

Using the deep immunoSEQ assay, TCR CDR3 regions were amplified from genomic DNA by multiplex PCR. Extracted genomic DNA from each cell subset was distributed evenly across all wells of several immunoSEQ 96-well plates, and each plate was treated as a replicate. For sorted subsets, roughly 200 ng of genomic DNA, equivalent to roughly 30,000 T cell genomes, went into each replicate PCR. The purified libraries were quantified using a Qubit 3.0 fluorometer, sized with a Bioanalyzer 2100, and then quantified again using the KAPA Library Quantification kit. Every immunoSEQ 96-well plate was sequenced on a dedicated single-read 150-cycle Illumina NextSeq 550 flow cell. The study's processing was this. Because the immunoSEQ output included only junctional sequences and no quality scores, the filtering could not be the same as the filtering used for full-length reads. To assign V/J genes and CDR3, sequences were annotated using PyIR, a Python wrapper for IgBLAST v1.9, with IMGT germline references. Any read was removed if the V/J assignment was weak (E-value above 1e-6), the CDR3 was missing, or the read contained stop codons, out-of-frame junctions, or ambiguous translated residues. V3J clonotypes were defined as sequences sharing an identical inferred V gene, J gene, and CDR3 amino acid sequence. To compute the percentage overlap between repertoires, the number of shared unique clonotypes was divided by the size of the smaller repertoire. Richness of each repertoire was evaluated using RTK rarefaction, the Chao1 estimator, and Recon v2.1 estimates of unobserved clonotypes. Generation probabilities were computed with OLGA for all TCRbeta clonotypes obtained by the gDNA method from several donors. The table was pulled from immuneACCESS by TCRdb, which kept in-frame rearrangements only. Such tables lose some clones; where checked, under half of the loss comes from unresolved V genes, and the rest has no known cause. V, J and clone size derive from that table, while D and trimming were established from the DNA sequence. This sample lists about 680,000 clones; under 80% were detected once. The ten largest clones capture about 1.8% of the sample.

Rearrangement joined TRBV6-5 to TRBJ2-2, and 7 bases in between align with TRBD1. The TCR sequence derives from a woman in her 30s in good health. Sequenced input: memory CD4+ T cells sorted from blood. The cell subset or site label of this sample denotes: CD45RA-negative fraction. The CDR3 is CASSRRQGSTGELFF. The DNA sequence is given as TGTGCCAGCAGCCGGCGACAGGGATCCACCGGGGAGCTGTTTTTT.